The 28 T cell receptor beta chains in this list originate from one sample, sequenced in a study of CD8+ T cells in alopecia areata. Extracted from the samples, RNA was reverse transcribed into cDNA to serve as the sequencing template. Here immunoSEQ multiplex PCR was the method, and the copy in TCRdb shows in-frame clones only, minus some. In the table there are approximately 13,000 clones, 50% to 60% of which are singletons. The authors sorted CD4+ cells into CD25+CD127- cells for a handful of patients. Sequencing was carried out using CD4+ Tregs sorted from blood. The receptors were gathered from a human donor with alopecia areata.

The chain joins TRBV6-6 to TRBJ1-1, with TRBD1 as a possible D gene (5 bases). The germline V and J ends were trimmed by 6 bases and 7 bases, with 18 bases remaining between them. The CDR3 is made up of 14 amino acids. The germline V gene has CDR1 MNHNY and CDR2 SVGAGI (reference sequence). In DNA form, the CDR3 reads TGTGCCAGCAGACCGCCTGGGGCCGATAATGAAGCTTTCTTT. It is translated as CASRPPGADNEAFF.

This chain links TRBV27 with TRBJ2-5, with a weak D call TRBD1 (5 bases). The ends were cut back, 5 bases at V and 7 bases at J, with 17 bases in the middle. The CDR3 length is 14 residues. The germline gives CDR1 MNHEY, CDR2 SMNVEV (reference sequence). CDR3 sequence: CASSPKTASRTQYF. CDR3 in DNA: TGTGCCAGCAGTCCCAAGACAGCCTCGAGGACCCAGTACTTC.

The chain links TRBV6-1 to TRBJ1-1; D remains ambiguous. The CDR3 covers 13 residues. The germline gives CDR1 MNHNS, CDR2 SASEGT. V shed 8 bases and J shed 5 bases, with 15 bases lying between them. The CDR3 here is CASCVLPETEAFF. The CDR3 DNA follows: TGTGCCAGCTGCGTACTCCCGGAGACTGAAGCTTTCTTT.

In its sample, this clone ranks as medium-sized. V gene TRBV28 combines with J gene TRBJ2-3, with D tentatively TRBD1 (6 bases). With 6 bases removed from V and 3 bases from J, the gap between germline ends came to 19 bases. The CDR3 runs to 16 residues. From germline, CDR1 is MDHEN and CDR2 SYDVKM. CDR3 in amino acids: CASSLPGHWNTDTQYF. CDR3 in DNA: TGTGCCAGCAGCCTACCGGGACATTGGAATACAGATACGCAGTATTTT.

J is TRBJ1-1 and V is TRBV11-2, with D maybe TRBD1 (5 bases). The CDR3 totals 12 residues. V was trimmed by 3 bases and J by 6 bases, leaving 8 bases between them. Germline CDR1 SGHAT, CDR2 FQNNGV. This chain's CDR3 is CASSFRVPEAFF. DNA for the CDR3: TGTGCCAGCAGCTTCAGGGTCCCTGAAGCTTTCTTT.

V usage is TRBV18 and J usage is TRBJ1-2; no firm D call. The V gene lost 1 base and the J gene lost 4 bases, with 4 bases spanning the gap. The CDR3 has 12 amino acids. Per germline, CDR1 KGHSH and CDR2 LQKENI. The CDR3 protein is CASSPLSYGYTF. CDR3 nucleotides: TGTGCCAGCTCACCACTTAGCTATGGCTACACCTTC.

This chain links TRBV28 with TRBJ2-7; a possible D gene is TRBD1 (5 bases). This CDR3 contains 16 residues. Germline assignment: CDR1 MDHEN and CDR2 SYDVKM. V was cut by 11 bases and J by 0 bases, with 23 bases left in between. CDR3 nucleotide sequence: TGTGCCGGATTACCCCCAAGACAGAGCCGCTCCTACGAGCAGTACTTC. It codes for CAGLPPRQSRSYEQYF.

V usage is TRBV5-4 and J usage is TRBJ1-1, with D perhaps TRBD1 (6 bases). The CDR3 sequence is 16 residues long. CDR1 and CDR2 from the germline V gene are SGHNT and YYREEE (reference sequence). Trimming stripped 4 bases from V and 3 bases from J, with 19 bases between. The CDR3 region has the DNA TGTGCCAGCAGCCCTAACAGGGCCTGGGGGGACACTGAAGCTTTCTTT. This gives the protein CASSPNRAWGDTEAFF.

The chain has TRBV7-9 and TRBJ2-6, with 10 bases lining up with TRBD2. This CDR3 has 18 amino acids. CDR1 is SEHNR and CDR2 is FQNEAQ in the germline V gene (reference sequence). Trimming cost V 3 bases and J 2 bases; bases outside gene matches: 7. The CDR3 DNA reads as TGTGCCAGCAGCTTTTATCGGCTAGCGGGAGCTGGGGCCAACGTCCTGACTTTC. Protein: CASSFYRLAGAGANVLTF.

V is TRBV7-3 and J is TRBJ2-1, with TRBD2 matching over 7 bases. The J segment lost 5 bases and the V segment lost 2 bases, leaving 6 bases of the junction unmatched. Germline V gene data show CDR1 as SGHTA and CDR2 as FQGTGA. The CDR3 runs 15 residues. The CDR3 DNA reads as TGTGCCAGCAGCTTAGGGGCTAGCGGTGACAATGAGCAGTTCTTC. This translates into CASSLGASGDNEQFF. Full variable domain (missing parts from reference TRBV7-3 and TRBJ2-1): GAGVSQTPSNKVTEKGKYVELRCDPISGHTALYWYRQSLGQGPEFLIYFQGTGAADDSGLPNDRFFAVRPEGSVSTLKIQRTERGDSAVYLCASSLGASGDNEQFFGPGTRLTVL.

V gene TRBV7-8 combines with J gene TRBJ1-2; D perhaps matches TRBD1 (6 bases). The germline V and J ends were trimmed by 4 bases and 6 bases, with 12 bases remaining between them. The CDR3 spans 13 residues. The germline V gene encodes CDR1 SGHVS and CDR2 FQNEAQ. In DNA, the CDR3 is TGTGCCAGCAGCTCCGACAGGATGCATGGCTACACCTTC. It is translated as CASSSDRMHGYTF.

A few counts support this clone. This sequence joins TRBV2 and TRBJ2-1, with TRBD1 as a possible D gene (6 bases). The V and J ends lost 6 bases and 4 bases respectively, with 16 bases between them. The germline CDR1 and CDR2 sequences are SNHLY and FYNNEI. This CDR3 is built from 15 residues. The CDR3: CASRQQGLVYNEQFF. The CDR3 nucleotides read TGTGCCAGCAGACAACAGGGCCTCGTATACAATGAGCAGTTCTTC.

The chain joins TRBV7-9 to TRBJ1-1, with a weak D call TRBD1 (6 bases). Germline V lookup: CDR1 SEHNR, CDR2 FQNEAQ (reference sequence). Trimming took 5 bases from V and 0 from J, leaving 19 bases between them. There are 17 residues in the CDR3. The CDR3 DNA is TGTGCCAGCAGCACCCAGGTAGGGGGTAGAATGAACACTGAAGCTTTCTTT. It encodes CASSTQVGGRMNTEAFF.

V gene TRBV11-2 combines with J gene TRBJ2-7, with 7 bases matching TRBD2. V was pared by 8 bases and J by 2 bases, with 15 bases of the junction left unmatched. The CDR3 length is 16 residues. Germline values: CDR1 SGHAT, CDR2 FQNNGV. CDR3 nucleotides: TGTGCCAGCCTCCTTAGCCCTAAGGGAGGGCCCTACGAGCAGTACTTC. Encoded protein: CASLLSPKGGPYEQYF.

The chain couples TRBV28 to TRBJ2-7; 9 positions match TRBD1. The CDR3 is made up of 14 amino acids. Germline V lookup: CDR1 MDHEN, CDR2 SYDVKM. Trimming took 7 bases from V and 5 from J; bases not matched to a gene: 9. The CDR3 nucleotides read TGTGCCAGCATCACCGGGACAGGGTTCCACGAGCAGTACTTC. It yields the protein CASITGTGFHEQYF.

This chain links TRBV30 with TRBJ1-3; D might be TRBD1 (5 bases). CDR3 length equals 15 residues. V shed 2 bases and J shed 2 bases, with 13 bases lying between them. Germline V gene data show CDR1 as GTSNPN and CDR2 as SVGIG (reference sequence). The CDR3 protein is CAWSFGGPPGNTIYF. The CDR3 DNA reads TGTGCCTGGAGTTTCGGGGGTCCTCCTGGAAACACCATATATTTT.

The chain employs TRBV18 and TRBJ1-5, with a weak D call TRBD1 (5 bases). In germline, CDR1 is KGHSH, CDR2 LQKENI. The germline V and J ends were trimmed by 6 bases and 6 bases, with 12 bases remaining between them. The CDR3 has 13 amino acids. The DNA of the CDR3 is TGTGCCAGCTCGCAGGGTAGTGCTCAGCCCCAGCATTTT. Protein sequence: CASSQGSAQPQHF.

The chain is built from TRBV7-2 and TRBJ2-7; 9 bases are a match to TRBD2. V was clipped by 0 bases and J by 4 bases; unmatched bases: 7. CDR3 size: 16 residues. Germline loops: CDR1 SGHTA, CDR2 FQGNSA. The CDR3 reads CASSLAGGLAKYEQYF. The CDR3, as DNA: TGTGCCAGCAGCTTAGCCGGAGGACTAGCGAAATACGAGCAGTACTTC. Combining the CDR3 with reference TRBV7-2 and TRBJ2-7 gives the whole variable domain GAGVSQSPSNKVTEKGKDVELRCDPISGHTALYWYRQSLGQGLEFLIYFQGNSAPDKSGLPSDRFSAERTGGSVSTLTIQRTQQEDSAVYLCASSLAGGLAKYEQYFGPGTRLTVT.

There are a few counts of this clone. J is TRBJ2-3 and V is TRBV6-1; TRBD2 is a possible D gene (6 bases). The V end lost 8 bases, the J end lost 4 bases, and 10 bases lay between the germline ends. Germline values: CDR1 MNHNS, CDR2 SASEGT. CDR3 size: 12 residues. CDR3 residues: CASAGSADTQYF. The CDR3 region has the DNA TGTGCCAGCGCGGGGTCTGCAGATACGCAGTATTTT.

The chain carries TRBV5-1 and TRBJ1-1; D not certain. From germline, CDR1 is SGHRS and CDR2 YFSETQ. The CDR3 loop spans 16 amino acids. V was shortened by 0 bases and J by 0 bases, with 12 bases between the two germline ends. The CDR3 coding sequence is TGCGCCAGCAGCTTGGACCAGCTCGGGTTGAACACTGAAGCTTTCTTT. Protein product: CASSLDQLGLNTEAFF. Full variable domain (remainder filled in from reference TRBV5-1 and TRBJ1-1): KAGVTQTPRYLIKTRGQQVTLSCSPISGHRSVSWYQQTPGQGLQFLFEYFSETQRNKGNFPGRFSGRQFSNSRSEMNVSTLELGDSALYLCASSLDQLGLNTEAFFGQGTRLTVV.

This chain joins TRBV28 and TRBJ1-2; no clear D gene. Germline V gene data show CDR1 as MDHEN and CDR2 as SYDVKM. V lost 2 bases, J lost 3 bases, and 13 bases lay in between. The CDR3 has 15 residues. CDR3 sequence (DNA): TGTGCCAGCAGTTTAGGCGGGCTAAAGGACTATGGCTACACCTTC. Its protein product is CASSLGGLKDYGYTF.

The chain carries TRBV7-6 and TRBJ1-2, with 7 bases identical to TRBD1. Unmatched junction bases numbered 11, after V lost 5 bases and J lost 2 bases. This CDR3 comprises 16 residues. Germline V CDR1 and CDR2: SGHVS, FNYEAQ. The CDR3 DNA reads as TGTGCCAGCAGCGACAGGCCGGGACAGCCCAACTATGGCTACACCTTC. Residues: CASSDRPGQPNYGYTF.

CDR3 DNA sequence: TGTGCCAGCAGCTTTCCTAGCGGGAGGGGGGGGACAGATACGCAGTATTTT. Its protein is CASSFPSGRGGTDTQYF. The rearrangement uses TRBV7-8 and TRBJ2-3, with TRBD2 matching over 12 bases. Looked up from germline, CDR1 is SGHVS and CDR2 is FQNEAQ. Germline trimming cut 3 bases from V and 3 bases from J; bases unmatched to any gene: 7. This CDR3 contains 17 residues.

The rearrangement joins TRBV6-6 to TRBJ2-2; TRBD2 might be the D (6 bases). The V gene lost 6 bases and the J gene lost 8 bases, with 16 bases spanning the gap. The V gene's germline CDR1 is MNHNY and CDR2 SVGAGI (reference sequence). The CDR3 has 14 residues. The CDR3 sequence: CASRGGTVGGELFF. As DNA, the CDR3 is TGTGCCAGCAGAGGAGGGACGGTAGGGGGGGAGCTGTTTTTT.

The V and J genes are TRBV6-1 and TRBJ2-1; 14 nucleotides line up with TRBD2. CDR1 is MNHNS, CDR2 SASEGT, per germline. Trimming at V came to 7 bases and at J to 4 bases, leaving 3 bases not matched to a gene. CDR3 length: 15 amino acids. CDR3 loop: CASNRLAGGYNEQFF. The CDR3 nucleotides read TGTGCCAGCAACAGACTAGCGGGAGGGTACAATGAGCAGTTCTTC.

The chain has TRBV30 and TRBJ1-1; D perhaps matches TRBD1 (6 bases). Germline loops: CDR1 GTSNPN, CDR2 SVGIG (reference sequence). V shed 1 base and J shed 11 bases, with 14 bases lying between them. There are 12 residues in the CDR3. The CDR3 loop is CAWSGPLGAAFF. The CDR3 DNA sequence: TGTGCCTGGAGTGGTCCCCTGGGGGCGGCTTTCTTT.

This sequence joins TRBV11-2 and TRBJ1-2; D perhaps matches TRBD1 (6 bases). V was pared by 0 bases and J by 2 bases, with 10 bases between. CDR1 is SGHAT, CDR2 FQNNGV, per germline. The CDR3 contains 15 residues. CDR3 DNA sequence: TGTGCCAGCAGCTTAGAATACAGGGCCAACTATGGCTACACCTTC. Amino acid sequence: CASSLEYRANYGYTF.

V is TRBV10-3 and J is TRBJ2-1, with 14 nucleotides matching TRBD2. The V gene's germline CDR1 is ENHRY and CDR2 SYGVKD. The ends lost 4 bases at V and 8 bases at J; junction bases unmatched: 13. CDR3 length: 18 residues. The DNA for the CDR3 is TGTGCCATCAGTGCGACAACCGGGACTAGCGGGAGACGGGATGAGCAGTTCTTC. This codes for CAISATTGTSGRRDEQFF.